This T cell receptor beta chain was retrieved from a study of cytomegalovirus exposure and HLA in healthy donors (dated by TCRdb to 2015 to 2018). Describing the broader study: In an earlier analysis of several hundred of the donors, approximately 260 Gb of sequence data and 120 million or so unique TCR beta sequences from 150 million to 200 million T cells were reported. Besides the first cohort of around 670 subjects, a separate validation cohort made up of roughly 120 different subjects was used. HLA typing covered class I and class II loci at four-digit resolution. The number of typed donors differed by locus: about 620-640 for A, B, C, DRB1 and DQB1; 500 to 550 for DQA1; approximately 610 for DPA1; and some 430 for DPB1. Of the approximately 400 genotyped donors, roughly 76% were placed in the genetic ancestry cluster associated with self-reported Caucasian donors. The study aimed to test whether signatures of past pathogen exposure could be identified by cataloging public T cell receptors. Alongside the repertoire data, information on donor age, sex, ethnicity and CMV serostatus was compiled. A later genetic analysis used genome-wide SNP genotypes for about 60% of the roughly 700 donors, treating that subset as a discovery cohort. The study combined high-throughput TCR immunosequencing, statistical association of individual TCRs with disease status, and machine learning to predict cytomegalovirus infection status. All discovery cohort repertoires had been generated using a single sequencing platform. In the later analysis, no new phenotypic data were used to find candidate immune exposures; instead, reliance was placed on TCR beta sequences and their occurrence across donors. An earlier analysis of 587 of the donors used high-throughput TCR beta sequencing to judge whether each TCR beta V gene segment behaved as functional or pseudogenic. Because of strong linkage in the cohort, roughly 5 DR-DQ haplotypes were treated as single units for association and clustering. A later analysis re-examined previously published TCR beta repertoires from just over 650 donors and added high-resolution HLA genotyping to investigate patterns of TCR occurrence. Among some 410 genotyped donors of the cohort, an average of about 240,000 unique TCR beta nucleotide sequences was sequenced per donor, of which 15% to 20% were non-productive. An early release that covered several hundred HLA-typed donors contained 300 to 350 gigabases of sequencing data and around 80 million unique TCR sequences. The study used immunosequencing to profile the T cell repertoires of hundreds of subjects and linked those repertoires to cytomegalovirus serostatus.

Libraries were constructed by the immunoSEQ multiplex PCR assay. For the multiplex PCR, a mixture combining 60 forward primers for TCR Vbeta segments and 13 reverse primers for TCR Jbeta segments was used. The CDR3 region of rearranged TCR beta genes was amplified from genomic DNA by a multiplex PCR assay. On the Illumina HiSeq System, the amplified TCR beta libraries were sequenced as 87-base-pair reads. Regarding the original processing steps: In a later analysis, some 80 million unique TCR beta chains were counted across the 650 to 750 repertoires, and roughly 11 million of these chains were shared by at least two donors. To remove PCR and sequencing errors, raw reads were error-corrected and collapsed into unique sequences using a nearest-neighbor algorithm that merged closely related sequences. V, D and J gene segments were assigned by aligning CDR3 sequences to IMGT reference sequences. Each retained sequence needed at least a six-nucleotide match to both a V gene segment and a J gene segment. Rearrangements were classified as productive when the CDR3 lacked stop codons and remained in frame with V and J, and all other rearrangements were classified as non-productive. Following IMGT convention, CDR3 was defined as the stretch from the second conserved V-encoded cysteine to the conserved J-encoded phenylalanine. Sequences without an unambiguous match to a single V gene segment were excluded from the earlier analysis of 450 to 750 of the donors. An earlier analysis of about 600 of the donors called V segments functional above 56.7% productive rearrangements and segregating when the between-donor standard deviation exceeded 5%. A statistical classification framework was developed to diagnose cytomegalovirus status using the catalog of TCR beta chain sequences. In a later analysis, TCR nucleotide sequences were compared against IMGT/GENE-DB human TR gene sequences so that V and J genes could be assigned. In a later analysis, CDR3 sequences and most-parsimonious VDJ recombination scenarios were assigned using the TCRdist pipeline. In a later analysis, each TCR beta chain was defined by its CDR3 amino acid sequence together with its V-gene family, and reads without a unique V-gene family were excluded. As a way to deal with suspected cross-contamination and a sequencing artifact, a later analysis dropped 640 or so nucleotide sequences that were highly shared and had low generation probability. In a later analysis, a clonal expansion index was calculated for each public chain from normalized within-repertoire ranks of inferred template counts. In a later analysis, generation probabilities were computed with a VDJ recombination model fitted to out-of-frame rearrangements, and the resulting probabilities were checked against IGoR. Hypergeometric tests were used in a later analysis to score TCR-TCR, TCR-HLA and TCR-CMV co-occurrence, with a repertoire-size bias correction applied to the TCR pairs. A later analysis estimated false discovery rates by permuting HLA or CMV assignments 20 times. In a later analysis, co-occurring TCRs were grouped using DBSCAN, with TCRdist sequence similarity added in when clustering inside HLA-allele-positive subsets. Co-occurrence clustering excluded repertoires with fewer than 30,000 or more than 120,000 public chains, plus five with anomalous nucleotide sharing. The table was pulled from immuneACCESS by TCRdb, which kept in-frame rearrangements only. Such tables lose some clones; where checked, under half of the loss comes from unresolved V genes, and the rest has no known cause. That table gives V, J and clone size, and the DNA gave D and trimming. This sample comprises about 170,000 clones, 79% of them detected only once. The ten largest clones represent around 2.3% of the sample.

Clipping removes 4 bases from V and 5 bases from J, with 10 as the unmatched junction base count. Taken from cysteine to phenylalanine, the CDR3 has 15 residues. Here the CDR3 DNA is all that survives: 45 bases in frame from base 1. Of note for this clone: The antigen this receptor binds is unknown. Per-nucleotide qualities are absent, and no much larger clonotype sits a single base away.

Findings and caveats that apply to the study as a whole: Sequencing depth was assumed to be roughly uniform across donors in the presence/absence analyses, though that assumption may not hold. In this cohort, only TCR beta chains were sequenced, and detectable features were limited by the absence of alpha or paired-chain data. Linkage disequilibrium might explain the correlated functional status among segregating V segments, but an unknown experimental factor could not be excluded. A later analysis found that most CMV-associated TCR beta chains appeared HLA-restricted, with HLA associations seemingly driven largely by CMV exposure. According to a later analysis, TCR association rates differed among HLA loci, with DRB1 alleles showing the most associated TCRs and HLA-C alleles showing the fewest. A further reported finding was that TCR beta sequences accurately predicted the HLA-A and HLA-B alleles for most subjects in the first cohort. A cluster of highly shared sequence variants was judged likely to represent a technical artifact of the sequencing pipeline. Most TCR sequences were observed very rarely across donors, whereas some public TCRs were present in many individuals. HLA typing was unavailable for some donors at each locus, so association tests used only the typed subset. Cytomegalovirus status was reported to be diagnosed by the classifier with high specificity and sensitivity in both the original and validation cohorts. An association between a missense DCLRE1C variant and V-gene and J-gene trimming of TCR beta chains was found in a later genetic analysis and replicated in an independent cohort. Some IMGT-functional V segments, including TRBV6-2 and TRBV6-3, could not be distinguished by the 87-base-pair reads and were therefore excluded. In a later analysis, HLA-associated TCR beta chains showed more clonal expansion and lower generation probabilities than non-associated chains that were equally common. It was suggested by the authors that the approach could potentially be generalized to other disease states and immunological phenotypes. About 17 rarely observed V segments, including chromosome 9 orphons, were excluded from the earlier analysis of several hundred of the donors because counts were too low. In a later analysis, some 18,000 TCR beta sequences were associated with specific HLA alleles at a false discovery rate of 0.05. Several of the top co-occurrence clusters appeared to be linked to parvovirus B19, influenza, CMV and Epstein-Barr virus, according to a later analysis. In vitro tests confirmed that a few of the cytomegalovirus-associated TCR beta chains recognize cytomegalovirus antigens. When HLA alleles, especially DR and DQ, strongly co-occurred, attributing TCR associations to individual alleles was difficult. CMV serostatus was the only immune exposure information available for the cohort. In a later genetic analysis, fewer N-insertions in productive TCRs were reported among donors in an Asian-associated ancestry cluster than the approximately 710-donor mean. The study gave a list of some 150 TCR beta chains associated with cytomegalovirus. Broadly in line with IMGT annotations, most TCR beta V segments showed up in productive rearrangements about 87% or about 30% of the time in an earlier analysis of around 550 of the donors.

The cohort comprised fewer than 750 healthy bone marrow donors. All cohort members were sampled while nominally healthy, although unrecorded immune exposures were likely present. The donor tested CMV seronegative, placing the donor among the 352 seronegative members of the cohort. Every donor gave a peripheral blood sample, and the peripheral blood mononuclear cells from that sample were used for TCR beta sequencing. Genomic DNA extraction from the blood cell samples was performed with the Qiagen DNeasy Blood Extraction Kit. The chain is assembled from TRBV5-3 and TRBJ1-2; 8 bases in the middle match TRBD1. TRBV5-3 is an open reading frame, and its role is uncertain. The sequencing sample was made of PBMCs. The sequence derives from a woman aged 45-65 years in good health and CMV-seronegative. The nucleotide sequence reads TGTGCCAGAAGCGCGGCAAGGGACAGGAGTTATGGCTACACCTTC. Translated, this is CARSAARDRSYGYTF.